This TCR beta chain comes out of a study of beta chain features in type 1 diabetes (dated by TCRdb to the late 2010s). A note on the overall study: Mean age, gender distribution, total cell number and subset yield were not different between patients and healthy donors. A total of around 110,000,000 sorted cells were examined across all samples, and RNA yield correlated strongly with the number of cells per subset. Whereas all 30 or so donors provided naive and central memory subsets, regulatory and stem cell-like memory subsets were isolated from just 8 patients and roughly eight healthy donors. The study compared the TCRB repertoires of sorted circulating CD4+ T cell subsets in recently diagnosed type 1 diabetes patients with those in matched healthy donors.

Of note for this clone: Its specific antigen is unknown. Nothing much larger sits one base from this clone, and base qualities are not available.

The entire isolated RNA was reverse transcribed using the High Capacity cDNA Reverse Transcription Kit, and thus expressed TCRB transcripts were sequenced. Deep immunoSEQ sequencing was performed on naive, central memory and regulatory T cell samples, with an average of roughly 3.3 million total reads per sample. Sorted cells were lysed in RLT buffer, and RNA was extracted using DNase-treated RNeasy Micro or Mini kits according to cell number. Each cell subset was processed separately to prevent cross-contamination, with patient and healthy donor samples processed together. TCRB sequences were amplified from cDNA with the immunoSEQ multiplex PCR, producing 87-bp fragments spanning the CDR3 region. Sequencing of the amplicons was performed on the Illumina HiSeq platform. The paper's processing steps were these. Synthetic template baselines were used to correct PCR bias computationally, reads within Hamming distance 2 were collapsed, and singletons that could not be merged were discarded. Reads were aligned against IMGT so that V, D and J genes, CDR3 length and insertions or deletions at six rearrangement sites could be assigned. Within each subset, clonotype counts were normalized to sorted cell number, and only after that were true diversity and Gini coefficients computed with the tcR R package. Repertoire sharing was quantified using the overlap coefficient calculated on TCRB nucleotide sequences. Out-of-frame TCRB sequences from naive cells were analyzed as a proxy for the pre-selection repertoire. TCRdb holds this immuneACCESS table with in-frame rearrangements only. Some clones are missing; in checked studies, unresolved V genes explain under half, and the rest has no known cause. V and J calls and clone size follow that table, whereas D and trimming were derived from the DNA. The sample has 350,000 to 450,000 clones on record, around 13% of them singletons. Roughly 0.04% of the sample rests with the top ten.

Results and caveats for the whole study, not just this receptor: Patients with type 1 diabetes made fewer insertions and deleted more nucleotides at VDJ recombination sites, implying thymic rearrangement abnormalities. Because cDNA rather than genomic DNA was sequenced, highly expressing activated cells could have been over-represented, although no difference in activation and CD3 levels was found between groups. HLA sub-analyses involved small numbers of individuals, so any influence of HLA type on TCRB rearrangement remained unresolved. Type 1 diabetes patients showed a moderate but significant shortening of TCRB CDR3 length in all four CD4+ subsets. PCR might favor shorter templates, but patient and control samples were amplified and corrected together, so any skew would affect both groups equally. The naive, central memory and regulatory TCRB repertoires appeared to resemble one another more closely among patients than among healthy donors.

Each donor gave one peripheral blood draw, averaging approximately 120 mL, which was collected into heparinised tubes. Using a panel that included CD45RO, CCR7, CD25, CD127, CD95 and CD27, naive, central memory, regulatory and stem cell-like memory CD4+ T cells were sorted on a BD FACSAria II. All sorted populations exceeded 95% purity. PBMCs were separated immediately by Lymphoprep density gradient centrifugation and were stained directly, without being cultured. To minimize batch effects, samples were stained and sorted in pairs, one healthy donor with one patient per experiment. Based on the germline V gene, the CDR1 and CDR2 sequences are SGHTA and FQGNSA. Trimming costs V 1 base and J 6 bases, and their ends lie 10 bases apart. Inclusive of the bounding cysteine and phenylalanine, the CDR3 is 14 residues long. Only the CDR3 part of the read is kept: 42 bases, read in frame from the first base.

The specimen was naive CD4+ T cells from blood. The cell subset or site label on this specimen signifies: true naive CD4+ T cells. This TCR came from a man aged 30 to 45 in good health. This receptor chain uses TRBV7-2 and TRBJ2-1, and possibly TRBD1, on 6 matching bases. DNA sequence: TGTGCCAGCAGCTTAGTCGGACAGATCAATGAGCAGTTCTTC. Protein translation: CASSLVGQINEQFF.